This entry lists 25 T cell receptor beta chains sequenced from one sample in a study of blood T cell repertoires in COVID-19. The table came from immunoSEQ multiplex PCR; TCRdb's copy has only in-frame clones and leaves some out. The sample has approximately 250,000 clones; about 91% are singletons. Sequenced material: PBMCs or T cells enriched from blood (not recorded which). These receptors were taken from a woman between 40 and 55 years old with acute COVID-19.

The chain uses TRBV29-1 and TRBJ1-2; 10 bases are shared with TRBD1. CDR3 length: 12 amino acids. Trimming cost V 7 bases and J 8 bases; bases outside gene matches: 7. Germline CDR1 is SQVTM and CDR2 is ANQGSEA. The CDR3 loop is CSDGQGDGGYTF. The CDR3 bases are TGCAGCGATGGACAGGGGGACGGCGGCTACACCTTC.

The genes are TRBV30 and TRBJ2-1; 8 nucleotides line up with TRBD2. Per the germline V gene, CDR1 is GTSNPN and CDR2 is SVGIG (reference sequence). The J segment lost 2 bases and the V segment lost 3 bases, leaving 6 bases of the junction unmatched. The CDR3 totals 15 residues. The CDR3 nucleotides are TGTGCCTGGAGCCGTACTAGCGGACCCTACAATGAGCAGTTCTTC. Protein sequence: CAWSRTSGPYNEQFF.

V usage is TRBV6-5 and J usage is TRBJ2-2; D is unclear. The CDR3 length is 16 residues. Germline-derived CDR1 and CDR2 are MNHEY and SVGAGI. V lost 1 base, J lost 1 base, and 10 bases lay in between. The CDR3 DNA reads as TGTGCCAGCAGTTACTTGGCGGTGTTGAACACCGGGGAGCTGTTTTTT. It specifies CASSYLAVLNTGELFF.

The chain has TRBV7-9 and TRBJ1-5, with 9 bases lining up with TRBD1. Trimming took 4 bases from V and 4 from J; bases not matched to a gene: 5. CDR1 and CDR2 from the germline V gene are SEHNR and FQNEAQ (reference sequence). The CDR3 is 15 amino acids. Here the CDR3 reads CASSSAGQGNQPQHF. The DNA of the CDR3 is TGTGCCAGCAGCTCCGCGGGACAGGGAAATCAGCCCCAGCATTTT.

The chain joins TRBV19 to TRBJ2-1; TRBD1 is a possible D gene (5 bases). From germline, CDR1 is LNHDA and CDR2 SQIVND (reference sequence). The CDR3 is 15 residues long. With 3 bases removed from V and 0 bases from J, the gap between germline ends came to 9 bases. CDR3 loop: CASSIHDSSYNEQFF. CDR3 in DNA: TGTGCCAGTAGTATCCACGACAGCTCCTACAATGAGCAGTTCTTC.

This CDR3 reads CASSIQTGIGEKLFF. CDR3 nucleotides: TGTGCCAGTAGTATCCAAACAGGGATTGGTGAAAAACTGTTTTTT. The genes are TRBV19 and TRBJ1-4; a possible D gene is TRBD1 (6 bases). V was clipped by 3 bases and J by 7 bases, with 15 bases between them. Germline values: CDR1 LNHDA, CDR2 SQIVND (reference sequence). The CDR3 is 15 amino acids.

CDR3 nucleotide sequence: TGTGCCAGCAGTTACCAGGGACAGGCGGTAGATACGCAGTATTTT. It translates to CASSYQGQAVDTQYF. The chain combines TRBV27 with TRBJ2-3, with 8 nucleotides matching TRBD1. The CDR3 sequence is 15 residues long. J lost 5 bases, V lost 4 bases, and 8 bases had no gene match. CDR1 is MNHEY, CDR2 SMNVEV, per germline (reference sequence).

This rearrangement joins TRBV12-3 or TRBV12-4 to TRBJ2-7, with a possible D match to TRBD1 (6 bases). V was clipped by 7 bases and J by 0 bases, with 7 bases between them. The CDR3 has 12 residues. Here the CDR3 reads CASKDSSYEQYV. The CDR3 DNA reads TGTGCCAGCAAGGACAGCTCCTACGAGCAGTACGTC.

DNA for the CDR3: TGCGCCAGCAGTGCACGGACAAACACCGGGGAGCTGTTTTTT. It yields the protein CASSARTNTGELFF. This chain uses TRBV10-1 with TRBJ2-2, with D perhaps TRBD1 (5 bases). The germline V and J ends were trimmed by 4 bases and 2 bases, with 8 bases remaining between them. This CDR3 is 14 amino acids long. CDR1 and CDR2 (germline): WNHNN, SYGVQD (reference sequence).

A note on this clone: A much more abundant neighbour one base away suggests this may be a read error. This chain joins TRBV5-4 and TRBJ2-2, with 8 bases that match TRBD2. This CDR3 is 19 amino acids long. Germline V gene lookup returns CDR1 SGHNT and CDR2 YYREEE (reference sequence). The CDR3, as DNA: TGTGCCACCAGCTACTACAATTCCTTTCGGGGGGGGAACGCCGGGGAGCTGTTTTTT. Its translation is CATSYYNSFRGGNAGELFF.

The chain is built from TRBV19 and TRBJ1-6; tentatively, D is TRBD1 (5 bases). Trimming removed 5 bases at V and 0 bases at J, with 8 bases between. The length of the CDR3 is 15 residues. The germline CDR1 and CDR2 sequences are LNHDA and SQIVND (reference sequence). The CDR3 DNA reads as TGTGCCAGTAGTCCAAGGGGCTCCTATAATTCACCCCTCCACTTT. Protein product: CASSPRGSYNSPLHF.

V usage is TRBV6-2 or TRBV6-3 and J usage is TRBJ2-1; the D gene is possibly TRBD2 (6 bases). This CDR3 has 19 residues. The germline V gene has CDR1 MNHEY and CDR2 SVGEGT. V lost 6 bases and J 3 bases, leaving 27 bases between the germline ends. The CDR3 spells CASSRLSTTGLSIYNEQFF. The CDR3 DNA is TGTGCCAGCAGCCGACTCAGCACTACGGGACTTTCTATCTACAATGAGCAGTTCTTC.

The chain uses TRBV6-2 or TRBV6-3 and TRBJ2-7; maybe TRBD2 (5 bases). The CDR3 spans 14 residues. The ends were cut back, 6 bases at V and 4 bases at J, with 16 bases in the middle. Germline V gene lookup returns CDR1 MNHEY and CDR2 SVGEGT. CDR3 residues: CASSSSGRSYEQYV. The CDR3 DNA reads TGTGCCAGCAGCTCAAGCGGACGCAGTTACGAGCAGTACGTC.

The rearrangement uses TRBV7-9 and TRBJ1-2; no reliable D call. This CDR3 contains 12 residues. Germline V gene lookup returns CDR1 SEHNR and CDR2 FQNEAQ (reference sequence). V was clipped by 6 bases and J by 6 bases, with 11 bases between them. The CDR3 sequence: CASSVGFDGYTF. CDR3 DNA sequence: TGTGCCAGCAGTGTGGGCTTCGATGGCTACACCTTC. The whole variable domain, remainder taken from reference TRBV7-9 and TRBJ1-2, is DTGVSQNPRHKITKRGQNVTFRCDPISEHNRLYWYRQTLGQGPEFLTYFQNEAQLEKSRLLSDRFSAERPKGSFSTLEIQRTEQGDSAMYLCASSVGFDGYTFGSGTRLTVV.

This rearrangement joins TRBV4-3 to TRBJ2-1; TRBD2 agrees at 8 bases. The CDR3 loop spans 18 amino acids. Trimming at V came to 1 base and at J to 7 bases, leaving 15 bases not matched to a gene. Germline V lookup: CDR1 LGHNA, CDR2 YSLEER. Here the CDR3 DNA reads TGCGCCAGCAGCCAAGTAGTGGGACTAGTTAGAGGTGCAAATGAGCAGTTCTTC. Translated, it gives CASSQVVGLVRGANEQFF.

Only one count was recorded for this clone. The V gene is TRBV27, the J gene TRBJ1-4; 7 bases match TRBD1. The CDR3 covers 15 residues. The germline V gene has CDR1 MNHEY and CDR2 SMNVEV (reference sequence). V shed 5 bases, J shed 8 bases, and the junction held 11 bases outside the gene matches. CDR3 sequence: CASSRSTGLGEKLFF. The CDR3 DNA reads TGTGCCAGCAGTAGATCGACAGGGCTGGGCGAAAAACTGTTTTTT.

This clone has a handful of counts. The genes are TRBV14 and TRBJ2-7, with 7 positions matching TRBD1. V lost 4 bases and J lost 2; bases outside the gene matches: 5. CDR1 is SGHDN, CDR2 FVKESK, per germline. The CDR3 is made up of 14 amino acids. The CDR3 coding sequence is TGTGCCAGCAGCCTTTTGCAGGGGGCCTACGAGCAGTACTTC. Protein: CASSLLQGAYEQYF.

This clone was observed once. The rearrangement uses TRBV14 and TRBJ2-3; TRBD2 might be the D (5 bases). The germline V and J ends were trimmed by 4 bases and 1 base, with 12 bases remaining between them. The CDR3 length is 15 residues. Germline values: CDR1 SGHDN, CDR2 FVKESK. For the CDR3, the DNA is TGTGCCAGCAGCCCTGGTCCGCGGGGCACAGATACGCAGTATTTT. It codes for CASSPGPRGTDTQYF.

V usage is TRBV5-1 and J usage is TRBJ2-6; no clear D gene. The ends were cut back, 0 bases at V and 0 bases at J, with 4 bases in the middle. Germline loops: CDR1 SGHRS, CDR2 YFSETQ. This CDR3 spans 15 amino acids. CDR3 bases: TGCGCCAGCAGCTTGGACAGCTCTGGGGCCAACGTCCTGACTTTC. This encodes CASSLDSSGANVLTF.

The CDR3 region is CATREGATGNTIYF. The DNA for the CDR3 is TGTGCCACCAGGGAAGGAGCGACTGGAAACACCATATATTTT. This chain joins TRBV24-1 and TRBJ1-3; no firm D call. The CDR3 extends over 14 amino acids. Trimming stripped 7 bases from V and 2 bases from J, with 11 bases between. Germline lookup yields CDR1 KGHDR and CDR2 SFDVKD.

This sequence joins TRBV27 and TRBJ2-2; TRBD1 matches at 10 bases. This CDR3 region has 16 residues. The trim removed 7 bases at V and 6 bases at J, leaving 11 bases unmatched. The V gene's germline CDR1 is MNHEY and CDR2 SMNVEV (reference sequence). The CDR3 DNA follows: TGTGCCAGCAAATTCGGCAGGGACAGGGGAGCCGGGGAGCTGTTTTTT. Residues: CASKFGRDRGAGELFF.

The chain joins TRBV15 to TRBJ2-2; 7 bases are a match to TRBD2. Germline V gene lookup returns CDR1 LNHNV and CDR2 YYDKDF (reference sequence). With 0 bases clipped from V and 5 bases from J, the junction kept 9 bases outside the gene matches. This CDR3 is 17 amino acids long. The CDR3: CATSRDLRAGRTGELFF. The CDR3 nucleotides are TGTGCCACCAGCAGAGATCTGCGAGCGGGACGAACCGGGGAGCTGTTTTTT. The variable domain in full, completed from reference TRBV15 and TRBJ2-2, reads DAMVIQNPRYQVTQFGKPVTLSCSQTLNHNVMYWYQQKSSQAPKLLFHYYDKDFNNEADTPDNFQSRRPNTSFCFLDIRSPGLGDTAMYLCATSRDLRAGRTGELFFGEGSRLTVL.

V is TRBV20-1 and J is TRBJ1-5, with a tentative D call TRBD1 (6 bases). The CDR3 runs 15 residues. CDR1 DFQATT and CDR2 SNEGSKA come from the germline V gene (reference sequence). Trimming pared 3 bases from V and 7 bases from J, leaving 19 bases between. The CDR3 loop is CSASNPDSSRQPQHF. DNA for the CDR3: TGCAGTGCTAGTAACCCGGACAGTTCTCGGCAGCCCCAGCATTTT.

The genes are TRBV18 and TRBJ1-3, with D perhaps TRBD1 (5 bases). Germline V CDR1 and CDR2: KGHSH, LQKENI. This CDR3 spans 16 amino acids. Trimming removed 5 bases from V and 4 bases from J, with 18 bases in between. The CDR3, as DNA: TGTGCCAGCTCAGCCCGCCCAGGGAAGGTCGGAAACACCATATATTTT. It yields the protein CASSARPGKVGNTIYF.

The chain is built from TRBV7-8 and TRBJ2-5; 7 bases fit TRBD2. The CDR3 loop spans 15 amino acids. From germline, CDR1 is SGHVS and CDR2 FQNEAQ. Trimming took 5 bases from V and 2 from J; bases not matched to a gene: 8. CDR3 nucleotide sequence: TGTGCCAGCAGCGTCCTAGCGGAGACACAAGAGACCCAGTACTTC. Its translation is CASSVLAETQETQYF.